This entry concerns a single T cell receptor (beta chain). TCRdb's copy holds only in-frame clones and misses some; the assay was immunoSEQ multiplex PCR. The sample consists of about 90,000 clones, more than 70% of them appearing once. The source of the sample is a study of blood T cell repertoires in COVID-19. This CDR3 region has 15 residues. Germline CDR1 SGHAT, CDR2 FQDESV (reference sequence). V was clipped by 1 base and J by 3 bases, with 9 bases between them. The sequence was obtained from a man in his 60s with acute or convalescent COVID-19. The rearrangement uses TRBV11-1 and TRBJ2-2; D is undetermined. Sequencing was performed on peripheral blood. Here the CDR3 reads CASSLDGPHTGELFF. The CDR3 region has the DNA TGTGCCAGCAGCTTAGACGGTCCACACACCGGGGAGCTGTTTTTT.